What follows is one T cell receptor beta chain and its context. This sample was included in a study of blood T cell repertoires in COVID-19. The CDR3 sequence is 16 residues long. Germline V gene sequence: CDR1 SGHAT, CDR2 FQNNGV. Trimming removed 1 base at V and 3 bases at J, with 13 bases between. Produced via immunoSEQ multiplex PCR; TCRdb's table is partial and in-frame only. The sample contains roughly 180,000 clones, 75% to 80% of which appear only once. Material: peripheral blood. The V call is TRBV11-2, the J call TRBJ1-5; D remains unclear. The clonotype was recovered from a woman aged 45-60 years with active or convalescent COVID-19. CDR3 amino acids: CASSLGGPANNQPQHF. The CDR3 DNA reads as TGTGCCAGCAGCTTAGGTGGGCCGGCTAACAATCAGCCCCAGCATTTT.